This T cell receptor (beta chain) was captured in a study of cytomegalovirus exposure and HLA in healthy donors. Overall study context: The study's early data release held tens of millions of unique TCRs from HLA-typed donors.

Each donor was nominally healthy when sampled (though unrecorded immune exposures were likely). The primer mix had 60 Vbeta and 13 Jbeta primers. Sequencing used immunoSEQ multiplex PCR; TCRdb keeps in-frame clones, though not all of them. The sample has 100,000 to 150,000 clones; 70% to 80% are singletons. Trimming removed 4 bases at V and 5 bases at J, with 18 bases between. Germline-derived CDR1 and CDR2 are SGHRS and YFSETQ. The CDR3 totals 15 residues. Study outcomes and limitations: Rarity marked most TCR sequences, yet some public TCRs occurred in many donors. The study listed some 160 cytomegalovirus-associated TCR beta chains.

Details on this clone: Its target is unknown.

This receptor was identified in a woman in her sixties or seventies in good health and CMV-seronegative. The sequencing input was PBMCs. The rearrangement links TRBV5-1 to TRBJ2-5, with D perhaps matching TRBD2 (7 bases). DNA for the CDR3: TGCGCCAGCAGCCCCCTCCGGGGGGCTGGGGAGACCCAGTACTTC. Residues: CASSPLRGAGETQYF.